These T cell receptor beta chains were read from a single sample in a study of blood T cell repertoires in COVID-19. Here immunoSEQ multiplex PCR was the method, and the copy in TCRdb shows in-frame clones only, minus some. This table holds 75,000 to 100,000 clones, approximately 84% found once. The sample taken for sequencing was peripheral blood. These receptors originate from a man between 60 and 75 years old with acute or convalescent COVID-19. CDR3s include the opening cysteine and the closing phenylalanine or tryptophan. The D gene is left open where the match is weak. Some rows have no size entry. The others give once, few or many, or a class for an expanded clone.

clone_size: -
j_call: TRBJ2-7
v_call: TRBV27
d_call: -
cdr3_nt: TGTGCCAGCAGTTTAAGGGGGCCCGTCGGGAGAGCCACTCGGGACGAGCAGTACTTC
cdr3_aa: CASSLRGPVGRATRDEQYF

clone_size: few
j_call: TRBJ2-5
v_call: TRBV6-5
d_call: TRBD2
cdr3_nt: TGTGCCAGCACCAAGTCGGGGATAGCGGGAGAGACCCAGTACTTC
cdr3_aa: CASTKSGIAGETQYF

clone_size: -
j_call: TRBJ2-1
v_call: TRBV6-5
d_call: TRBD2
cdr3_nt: TGTGCCAGCAGTTCAGCGGGGGGCTACAATGAGCAGTTCTTC
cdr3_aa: CASSSAGGYNEQFF

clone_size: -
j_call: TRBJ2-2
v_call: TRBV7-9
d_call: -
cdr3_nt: TGTGCCAGCAGCTTAGCGGGAGTAGGGACCGGGGAGCTGTTTTTT
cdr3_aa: CASSLAGVGTGELFF

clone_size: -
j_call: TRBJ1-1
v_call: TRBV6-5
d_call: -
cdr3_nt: TGTGCCAGCAGTAACCTCGACAGATGGAACACTGAAGCTTTCTTT
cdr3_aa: CASSNLDRWNTEAFF

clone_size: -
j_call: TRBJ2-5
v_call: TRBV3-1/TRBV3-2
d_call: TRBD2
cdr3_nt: TGTGCCAGCAGTCCTGGACTAGCGGGCCTTCAAGAGACCCAGTACTTC
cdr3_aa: CASSPGLAGLQETQYF

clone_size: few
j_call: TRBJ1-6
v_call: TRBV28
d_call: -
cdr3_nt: TGTGCCAGCAGTATTAATAATTCACCCCTCCACTTT
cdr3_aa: CASSINNSPLHF

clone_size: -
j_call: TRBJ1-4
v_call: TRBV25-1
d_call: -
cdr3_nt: TGTGCCAGCTCGAGGGGAGGGGCGCTTGAAAAACTGTTTTTT
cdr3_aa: CASSRGGALEKLFF

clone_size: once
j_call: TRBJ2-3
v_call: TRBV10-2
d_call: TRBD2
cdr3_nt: TGCGCCAGCAGTGAGTATACTAGCGGATATGATACGCAGTATTTT
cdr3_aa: CASSEYTSGYDTQYF

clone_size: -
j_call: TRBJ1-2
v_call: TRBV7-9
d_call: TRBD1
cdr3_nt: TGTGCCAAGGAGACAGGGGAAAACTATGGCTACACCTTC
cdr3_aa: CAKETGENYGYTF

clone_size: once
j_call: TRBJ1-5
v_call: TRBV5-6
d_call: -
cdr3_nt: TGTGCCAGCAGCTTGGCCGTCGGCAGCGATAGCAATCAGCCCCAGCATTTT
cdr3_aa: CASSLAVGSDSNQPQHF

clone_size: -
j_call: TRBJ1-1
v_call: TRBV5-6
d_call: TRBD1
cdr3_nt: TGTGCCAGCAGCTTGGTATCGTCGGGATTCAGGGGGGTGGACACTGAAGCTTTCTTT
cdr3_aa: CASSLVSSGFRGVDTEAFF

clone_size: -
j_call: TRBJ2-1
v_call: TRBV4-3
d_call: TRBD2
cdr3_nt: TGCGCCAGCAGCACCCAACCGTTAGCGGGGGGAAATGAGCAGTTCTTC
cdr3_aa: CASSTQPLAGGNEQFF

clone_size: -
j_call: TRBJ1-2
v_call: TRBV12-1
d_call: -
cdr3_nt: TGTGCCAGCAGCTTAGCCGGGAACTATGGCTACACCTTC
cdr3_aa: CASSLAGNYGYTF

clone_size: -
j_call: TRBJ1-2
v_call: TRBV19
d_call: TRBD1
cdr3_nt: TGTGCCAGTAGTACAAGGACAGGGGTCGGTTATGGCTACACCTTC
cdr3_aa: CASSTRTGVGYGYTF

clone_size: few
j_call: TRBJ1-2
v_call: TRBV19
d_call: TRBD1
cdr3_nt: TGTGCCAGTAGTATCGAACCAGACAGGGACTATGGCTACACCTTC
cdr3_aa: CASSIEPDRDYGYTF

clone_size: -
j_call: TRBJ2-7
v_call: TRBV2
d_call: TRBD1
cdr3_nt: TGTGCCAGCACCCCCTGGGGACAGGGGATGTACGAGCAGTACTTC
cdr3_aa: CASTPWGQGMYEQYF

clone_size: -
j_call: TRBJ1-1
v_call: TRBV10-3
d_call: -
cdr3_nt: TGTGCCATCGGCGAGGGACACTTGAACACTGAAGCTTTCTTT
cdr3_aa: CAIGEGHLNTEAFF

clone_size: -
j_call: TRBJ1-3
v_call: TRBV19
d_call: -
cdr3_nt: TGTGCCAGTAGTATCGGAGGGCCTGGAAACACCATATATTTT
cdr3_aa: CASSIGGPGNTIYF

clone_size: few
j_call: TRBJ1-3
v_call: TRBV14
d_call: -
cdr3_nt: TGTGCCAGCAGCTCCTTCTCTGGAAACACCATATATTTT
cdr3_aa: CASSSFSGNTIYF

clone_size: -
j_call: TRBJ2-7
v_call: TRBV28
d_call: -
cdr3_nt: TGTGCCAGCAAAGGGGTTTACTACGAGCAGTACTTC
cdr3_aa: CASKGVYYEQYF

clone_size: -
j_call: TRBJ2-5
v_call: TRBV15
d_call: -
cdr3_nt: TGTGCCACCAGCAGAGATCGTTCTACCCAGTACTTC
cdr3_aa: CATSRDRSTQYF